Below are 2 T cell receptor beta chains sequenced from a single sample in a study of PD-1 blockade in classical Hodgkin lymphoma. Each and every patient relapsed after autologous stem cell transplantation, and patients got differing brentuximab vedotin exposure. Sequencing was performed with immunoSEQ multiplex PCR; in TCRdb, only in-frame clones are kept and a portion is missing. The sample gives 120,000 to 150,000 clones, approximately 72% of which show up once; 7.5% to 10% is in the top ten. This material consisted of peripheral blood mononuclear cells (PBMCs), taken before the second cycle of nivolumab. The receptor set was obtained from a human donor with classical Hodgkin lymphoma.

This clone was seen once. The V call is TRBV7-8, the J call TRBJ2-3, with TRBD2 as a possible D gene (7 bases). The CDR3 extends over 15 amino acids. The V end lost 5 bases, the J end lost 1 base, and 13 bases lay between the germline ends. Germline V gene data show CDR1 as SGHVS and CDR2 as FQNEAQ. The CDR3 loop is CASSASGGRTDTQYF. In DNA form, the CDR3 reads TGTGCCAGCAGCGCATCCGGGGGGCGCACAGATACGCAGTATTTT.

The rearrangement links TRBV19 to TRBJ1-4, with 9 nucleotides matching TRBD1. V shed 8 bases, J shed 8 bases, and the junction held 12 bases outside the gene matches. The length of the CDR3 is 15 residues. Germline CDR1 LNHDA, CDR2 SQIVND (reference sequence). The CDR3 region has the DNA TGTGCCAGTCTCCGGGGGACAGGGCTGGGGGAAAAACTGTTTTTT. Translating it yields CASLRGTGLGEKLFF.